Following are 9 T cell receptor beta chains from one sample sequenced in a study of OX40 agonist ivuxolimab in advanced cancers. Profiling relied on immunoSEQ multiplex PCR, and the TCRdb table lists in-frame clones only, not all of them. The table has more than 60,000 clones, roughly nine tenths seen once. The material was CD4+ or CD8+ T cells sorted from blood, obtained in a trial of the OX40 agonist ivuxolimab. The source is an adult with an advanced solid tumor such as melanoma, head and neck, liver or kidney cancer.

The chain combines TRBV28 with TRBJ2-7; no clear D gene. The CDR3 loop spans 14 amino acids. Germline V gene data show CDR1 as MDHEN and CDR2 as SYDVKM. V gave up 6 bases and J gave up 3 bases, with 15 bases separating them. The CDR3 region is CASSLVPNFYEQYF. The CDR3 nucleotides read TGTGCCAGCAGCCTAGTCCCCAATTTCTACGAGCAGTACTTC.

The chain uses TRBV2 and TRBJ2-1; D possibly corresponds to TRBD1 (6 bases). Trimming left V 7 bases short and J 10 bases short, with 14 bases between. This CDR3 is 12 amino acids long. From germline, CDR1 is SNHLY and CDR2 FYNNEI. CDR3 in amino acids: CASNQGGEEQFF. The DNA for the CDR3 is TGTGCCAGCAACCAAGGGGGTGAGGAGCAGTTCTTC.

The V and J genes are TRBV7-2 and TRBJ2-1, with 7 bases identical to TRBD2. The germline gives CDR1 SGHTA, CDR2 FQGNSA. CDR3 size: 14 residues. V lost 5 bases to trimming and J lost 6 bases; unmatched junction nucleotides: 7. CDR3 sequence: CASSLGLGPNEQFF. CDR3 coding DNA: TGTGCCAGCAGCCTTGGACTAGGGCCCAATGAGCAGTTCTTC.

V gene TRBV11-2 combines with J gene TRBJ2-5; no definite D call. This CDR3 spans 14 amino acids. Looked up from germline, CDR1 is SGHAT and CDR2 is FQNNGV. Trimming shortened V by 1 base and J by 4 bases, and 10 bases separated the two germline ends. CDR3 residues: CASSLGPTPETQYF. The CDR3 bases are TGTGCCAGCAGCTTAGGACCAACCCCAGAGACCCAGTACTTC.

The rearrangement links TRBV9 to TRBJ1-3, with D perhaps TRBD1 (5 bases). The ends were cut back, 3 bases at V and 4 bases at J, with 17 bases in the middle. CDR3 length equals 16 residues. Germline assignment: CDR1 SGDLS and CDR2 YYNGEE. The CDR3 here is CASSAGMRTSGNTIYF. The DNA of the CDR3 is TGTGCCAGCAGCGCAGGGATGCGGACATCCGGAAACACCATATATTTT.

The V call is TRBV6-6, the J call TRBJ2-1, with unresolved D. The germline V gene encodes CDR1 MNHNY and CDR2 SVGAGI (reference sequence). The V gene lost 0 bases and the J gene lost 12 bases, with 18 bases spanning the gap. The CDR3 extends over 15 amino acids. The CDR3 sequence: CASSYSLDLGVWQFF. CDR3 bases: TGTGCCAGCAGTTACTCCCTCGACTTGGGTGTATGGCAGTTCTTC.

CDR3 loop: CATSTPGLQSLSSYNEQFF. The CDR3 coding sequence is TGTGCCACCAGCACACCGGGACTACAATCCCTTAGCTCCTACAATGAGCAGTTCTTC. The chain is built from TRBV15 and TRBJ2-1, with TRBD2 identical over 7 bases. Germline trimming cut 4 bases from V and 0 bases from J; bases unmatched to any gene: 15. The CDR3 runs 19 residues. Germline V gene lookup returns CDR1 LNHNV and CDR2 YYDKDF (reference sequence).

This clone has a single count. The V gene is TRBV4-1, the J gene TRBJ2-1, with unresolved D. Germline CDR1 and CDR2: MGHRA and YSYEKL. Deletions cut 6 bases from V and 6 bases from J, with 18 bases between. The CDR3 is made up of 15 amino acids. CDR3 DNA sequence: TGCGCCAGCAGTGATGGGCCCCTTTCGGGCAATGAGCAGTTCTTC. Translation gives CASSDGPLSGNEQFF.

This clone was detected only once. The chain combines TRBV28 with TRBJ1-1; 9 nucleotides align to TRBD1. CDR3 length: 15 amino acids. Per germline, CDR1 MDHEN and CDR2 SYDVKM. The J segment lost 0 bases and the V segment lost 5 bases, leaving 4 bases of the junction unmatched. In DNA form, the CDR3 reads TGTGCCAGCAGTCTACAGGGGGCTCTGAACACTGAAGCTTTCTTT. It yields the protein CASSLQGALNTEAFF.